This T cell receptor beta chain is from a study of memory CD4+ T cells and cytomegalovirus serostatus. Single viable CD3+CD4+CD8-CD45RO+ cells were sorted as the memory CD4+ T cells. Positive selection with CD4 microbeads enriched total CD4+ T cells. The CDR3 contains 18 residues. Germline V CDR1 and CDR2: SGHVS, FNYEAQ. The V gene end was trimmed by 1 base and the J gene end by 1 base; junction bases not matched to a gene: 10. Under the authors' procedure: Out-of-frame sequences were removed, leaving 2,000,000 or so distinct TCRbeta sequences. Clones were sequenced by immunoSEQ multiplex PCR, and TCRdb holds only the in-frame ones, with some missing. V and J calls and clone size are given by that table; D and trimming were obtained from the DNA. Of 40,000 to 55,000 clones listed, over 65% are singletons. General observations from the study: CD4+ memory repertoires contained about 40% of the 164 reported CMV TCRbeta sequences. Repertoires predicted CMV serostatus with median bootstrapped AUC of about 0.95.

Note on this clone: Its target is unknown.

Source material: memory CD4+ T cells from blood. This receptor was identified in an adult in good health and CMV-seronegative. V gene TRBV7-6 combines with J gene TRBJ2-5; 9 nucleotides align to TRBD1. The CDR3, as DNA: TGTGCCAGCAGCTTAGAAGGTGGAGGGACAGGGCCCCAAGAGACCCAGTACTTC. Translation: CASSLEGGGTGPQETQYF.